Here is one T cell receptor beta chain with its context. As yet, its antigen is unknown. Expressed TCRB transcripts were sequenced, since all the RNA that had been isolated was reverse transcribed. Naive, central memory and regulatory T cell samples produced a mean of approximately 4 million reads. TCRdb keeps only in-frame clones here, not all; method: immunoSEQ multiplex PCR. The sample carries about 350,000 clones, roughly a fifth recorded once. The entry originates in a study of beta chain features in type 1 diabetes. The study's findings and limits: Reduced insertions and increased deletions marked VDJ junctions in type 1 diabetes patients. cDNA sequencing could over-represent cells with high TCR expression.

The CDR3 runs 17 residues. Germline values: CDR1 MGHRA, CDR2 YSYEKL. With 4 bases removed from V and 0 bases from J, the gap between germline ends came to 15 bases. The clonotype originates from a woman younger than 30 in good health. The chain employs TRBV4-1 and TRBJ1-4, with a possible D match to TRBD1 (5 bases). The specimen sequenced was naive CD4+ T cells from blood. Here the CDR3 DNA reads TGCGCCAGCAGCCTAAGAACAGCGGGGCCAACTAATGAAAAACTGTTTTTT. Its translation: CASSLRTAGPTNEKLFF.